Presented here are 30 T cell receptor beta chains from one specimen sequenced in a study of cytomegalovirus exposure and HLA in healthy donors. The PCR made use of 60 Vbeta and 13 Jbeta primers. Some clones are missing from TCRdb's copy, which holds only in-frame ones; the method was immunoSEQ multiplex PCR. The sample contains 150,000 to 200,000 clones, 81% of which appear only once. The source material was PBMCs. These receptors were obtained from a man between 18 and 35 years old in good health and CMV-seronegative.

The sample holds a few counts of this clone. The rearrangement uses TRBV11-2 and TRBJ2-5; a possible D gene is TRBD1 (7 bases). The CDR3 runs to 15 residues. The V gene's germline CDR1 is SGHAT and CDR2 FQNNGV. V was trimmed by 6 bases and J by 3 bases, leaving 17 bases between them. CDR3 bases: TGTGCCAGCAGTATGGAGGGGACAGCAAAAGAGACCCAGTACTTC. It translates to CASSMEGTAKETQYF.

The chain has TRBV2 and TRBJ2-1; D is undetermined. Trimming took 6 bases from V and 5 from J, leaving 11 bases between them. Germline CDR1 SNHLY, CDR2 FYNNEI. The CDR3 is made up of 13 amino acids. DNA for the CDR3: TGTGCCAGCAGAAAGACTGGTAACAATGAGCAGTTCTTC. As protein: CASRKTGNNEQFF.

This chain joins TRBV4-3 and TRBJ2-5; 8 bases fit TRBD1. V was clipped by 2 bases and J by 3 bases; unmatched bases: 8. Germline loops: CDR1 LGHNA, CDR2 YSLEER. The CDR3 loop spans 16 amino acids. CDR3 residues: CASSQTPGTGKETQYF. The CDR3 nucleotides read TGCGCCAGCAGCCAAACGCCGGGGACAGGTAAAGAGACCCAGTACTTC.

The chain is built from TRBV7-9 and TRBJ2-7, with D possibly matching TRBD1 (6 bases). Germline CDR1 and CDR2: SEHNR and FQNEAQ (reference sequence). The CDR3 has 14 residues. Trimming shortened V by 5 bases and J by 4 bases, and 15 bases separated the two germline ends. CDR3 region: CASSPGRGGYEQYF. Written as DNA, the CDR3 is TGTGCCAGCAGCCCCGGCAGGGGTGGGTACGAGCAGTACTTC.

The CDR3 loop reads CASSVGGGSSYEQYF. DNA of the CDR3: TGTGCCAGCAGTGTAGGCGGGGGGAGCTCCTACGAGCAGTACTTC. This chain connects TRBV2 to TRBJ2-7; 8 bases are a match to TRBD2. The germline V gene encodes CDR1 SNHLY and CDR2 FYNNEI. The CDR3 runs to 15 residues. V was pared by 4 bases and J by 0 bases, with 5 bases of the junction left unmatched.

The J gene is TRBJ2-2, the V gene TRBV4-1, with 11 bases matching TRBD2. CDR3 length: 16 amino acids. J was trimmed by 6 bases and V by 0 bases; bases with no gene match: 3. Germline CDR1 reads MGHRA; CDR2 reads YSYEKL. Here the CDR3 reads CASSQELAGVPGELFF. CDR3 nucleotides: TGCGCCAGCAGCCAAGAACTAGCGGGGGTACCCGGGGAGCTGTTTTTT.

This clone has only a few counts. This chain links TRBV28 with TRBJ2-7; 11 nucleotides line up with TRBD2. CDR3 length: 15 amino acids. Germline CDR1 MDHEN, CDR2 SYDVKM. V shed 5 bases and J 5 bases; nucleotides not matched to a gene: 8. The CDR3 sequence: CASSTPGLADHEQYF. The CDR3 DNA is TGTGCCAGCAGTACTCCGGGACTAGCGGACCACGAGCAGTACTTC.

The chain uses TRBV11-2 and TRBJ2-1, with a tentative D call TRBD2 (6 bases). V lost 1 base, J lost 9 bases, and 10 bases lay in between. This CDR3 has 13 amino acids. The V gene's germline CDR1 is SGHAT and CDR2 FQNNGV. The CDR3 sequence: CASSLVGLVEQFF. As DNA, the CDR3 is TGTGCCAGCAGCTTAGTGGGACTGGTTGAGCAGTTCTTC.

The CDR3 is CASSQDNSYNEQFF. CDR3 coding DNA: TGTGCCAGCAGCCAAGACAACTCCTACAATGAGCAGTTCTTC. The chain uses TRBV4-2 and TRBJ2-1; D is uncertain. The CDR3 spans 14 residues. Deletions cut 0 bases from V and 0 bases from J, with 3 bases between. CDR1 is LGHNA, CDR2 YNFKEQ, per germline.

The chain joins TRBV5-6 to TRBJ2-1; D perhaps matches TRBD2 (6 bases). Trimming shortened V by 2 bases and J by 8 bases, and 17 bases separated the two germline ends. Germline V gene sequence: CDR1 SGHDT, CDR2 YYEEEE. The CDR3 covers 15 residues. DNA of the CDR3: TGTGCCAGCAGCTTTCGGGGGTTTAGGCACGATGAGCAGTTCTTC. Its translation: CASSFRGFRHDEQFF.

The rearrangement joins TRBV2 to TRBJ1-5; 8 positions match TRBD1. This CDR3 is 18 amino acids long. V lost 1 base, J lost 5 bases, and 13 bases stayed unmatched. The germline V gene has CDR1 SNHLY and CDR2 FYNNEI. As DNA, the CDR3 is TGTGCCAGCAGTGAAGGGGACAGGTTACTAGGTGCGGATCAGCCCCAGCATTTT. Residues: CASSEGDRLLGADQPQHF.

The rearrangement joins TRBV29-1 to TRBJ2-1, with 7 positions matching TRBD2. The germline V gene encodes CDR1 SQVTM and CDR2 ANQGSEA. V dropped 4 bases and J dropped 0; count of bases not matched to a gene: 6. The CDR3 is 15 residues long. The CDR3 bases are TGCAGCGTTGCTCGCGGGGGTAACTCCTACAATGAGCAGTTCTTC. This translates into CSVARGGNSYNEQFF.

This chain joins TRBV9 and TRBJ1-4, with 7 bases aligning to TRBD1. The CDR3 is 15 residues long. Germline CDR1 and CDR2: SGDLS and YYNGEE. J was trimmed by 8 bases and V by 0 bases; bases with no gene match: 7. In DNA form, the CDR3 reads TGTGCCAGCAGCGTAGGTCCAGGGGGAGGAGAAAAACTGTTTTTT. This sequence encodes CASSVGPGGGEKLFF.

The chain links TRBV13 to TRBJ2-5; 12 nucleotides match TRBD2. The germline V gene has CDR1 PRHDT and CDR2 FYEKMQ (reference sequence). CDR3 length: 16 amino acids. The trim removed 6 bases at V and 7 bases at J, leaving 12 bases unmatched. The CDR3 nucleotides are TGTGCCAGCAGATCATTCGGACTAGCGGGGATGGGGACCCAGTACTTC. Translated: CASRSFGLAGMGTQYF.

The V gene is TRBV5-1, the J gene TRBJ2-1; no clear D. V shed 3 bases and J shed 2 bases, with 6 bases lying between them. The CDR3 is 13 residues long. Looked up from germline, CDR1 is SGHRS and CDR2 is YFSETQ. The CDR3 loop is CASSSRAYNEQFF. The CDR3, as DNA: TGCGCCAGCAGCTCCCGGGCCTACAATGAGCAGTTCTTC.

This clone was recorded once. The chain has TRBV19 and TRBJ1-2; the D gene is possibly TRBD1 (6 bases). Trimming shortened V by 6 bases and J by 6 bases, and 14 bases separated the two germline ends. The CDR3 spans 13 residues. CDR1 is LNHDA, CDR2 SQIVND, per germline (reference sequence). CDR3 sequence: CASRDLTGNGYTF. The CDR3 coding sequence is TGTGCCAGTAGAGACCTGACAGGAAATGGCTACACCTTC.

The CDR3 DNA reads TGTGCCAGCAGCTTAGCGGCAATAGCGGGACCTTACGAGCAGTACTTC. Translated: CASSLAAIAGPYEQYF. The chain is built from TRBV7-2 and TRBJ2-7, with 8 bases identical to TRBD2. Germline V CDR1 and CDR2: SGHTA, FQGNSA. V was clipped by 0 bases and J by 4 bases; unmatched bases: 8. The CDR3 consists of 16 residues. The full variable domain, completed using reference TRBV7-2 and TRBJ2-7, is GAGVSQSPSNKVTEKGKDVELRCDPISGHTALYWYRQSLGQGLEFLIYFQGNSAPDKSGLPSDRFSAERTGGSVSTLTIQRTQQEDSAVYLCASSLAAIAGPYEQYFGPGTRLTVT.

This sequence joins TRBV5-6 and TRBJ1-2; no firm D call. The V gene's germline CDR1 is SGHDT and CDR2 YYEEEE. The CDR3 has 11 amino acids. Deletions cut 6 bases from V and 0 bases from J, with 3 bases between. CDR3 sequence (DNA): TGTGCCAGCACAGCTAACTATGGCTACACCTTC. Translation: CASTANYGYTF. Filled out from reference TRBV5-6 and TRBJ1-2, the complete variable domain reads DAGVTQSPTHLIKTRGQQVTLRCSPKSGHDTVSWYQQALGQGPQFIFQYYEEEERQRGNFPDRFSGHQFPNYSSELNVNALLLGDSALYLCASTANYGYTFGSGTRLTVV.

J is TRBJ2-1 and V is TRBV11-2; 11 nucleotides agree with TRBD2. The germline CDR1 and CDR2 sequences are SGHAT and FQNNGV. This CDR3 contains 16 residues. V was pared by 3 bases and J by 4 bases, with 5 bases of the junction left unmatched. The CDR3 region has the DNA TGTGCCAGCAGCTTCTTGACTAGCGGGGAGTACAATGAGCAGTTCTTC. As protein: CASSFLTSGEYNEQFF. Complete variable domain (other parts from reference TRBV11-2 and TRBJ2-1): EAGVAQSPRYKIIEKRQSVAFWCNPISGHATLYWYQQILGQGPKLLIQFQNNGVVDDSQLPKDRFSAERLKGVDSTLKIQPAKLEDSAVYLCASSFLTSGEYNEQFFGPGTRLTVL.

This clone occurred a few times. The chain couples TRBV5-1 to TRBJ2-3; D remains ambiguous. V lost 6 bases and J 5 bases, leaving 13 bases between the germline ends. CDR1 is SGHRS and CDR2 is YFSETQ in the germline V gene. This CDR3 has 13 amino acids. CDR3 nucleotides: TGCGCCAGCAACCCCGTCAACAGAGATACGCAGTATTTT. Translating it yields CASNPVNRDTQYF.

J is TRBJ1-1 and V is TRBV29-1; D uncertain. Germline V gene sequence: CDR1 SQVTM, CDR2 ANQGSEA. The CDR3 totals 12 residues. Trimming left V 6 bases short and J 0 bases short, with 8 bases between. CDR3 sequence: CSVKIMNTEAFF. The DNA for the CDR3 is TGCAGCGTAAAAATAATGAACACTGAAGCTTTCTTT.

The CDR3 loop is CASSRLAGGQDTQYF. The CDR3 DNA is TGCGCCAGCAGCCGGCTAGCGGGGGGGCAAGATACGCAGTATTTT. This chain joins TRBV4-1 and TRBJ2-3; 12 nucleotides agree with TRBD2. Trimming removed 4 bases from V and 5 bases from J; junction bases left unmatched: 4. Germline assignment: CDR1 MGHRA and CDR2 YSYEKL. The CDR3 totals 15 residues.

This clone showed up just once. V usage is TRBV5-6 and J usage is TRBJ1-2; 8 bases agree with TRBD1. This CDR3 is built from 15 residues. CDR1 SGHDT and CDR2 YYEEEE come from the germline V gene. V lost 2 bases and J lost 4; bases outside the gene matches: 7. CDR3 loop: CASSFWDRFSYGYTF. The DNA for the CDR3 is TGTGCCAGCAGCTTTTGGGACAGGTTTTCCTATGGCTACACCTTC.

This chain joins TRBV7-2 and TRBJ2-7; 8 positions agree with TRBD1. The CDR3 covers 14 residues. V was pared by 3 bases and J by 4 bases, with 5 bases of the junction left unmatched. The germline gives CDR1 SGHTA, CDR2 FQGNSA. The CDR3 DNA sequence: TGTGCCAGCAGCTTTAGGACAGGGAAGTACGAGCAGTACTTC. Encoded protein: CASSFRTGKYEQYF. The entire variable domain, with the rest obtained from reference TRBV7-2 and TRBJ2-7, is as follows: GAGVSQSPSNKVTEKGKDVELRCDPISGHTALYWYRQSLGQGLEFLIYFQGNSAPDKSGLPSDRFSAERTGGSVSTLTIQRTQQEDSAVYLCASSFRTGKYEQYFGPGTRLTVT.

The chain is built from TRBV9 and TRBJ1-4; 10 bases agree with TRBD1. With V trimmed by 3 bases and J by 7 bases, 3 bases remained unmatched. CDR3 length: 14 amino acids. Germline V gene sequence: CDR1 SGDLS, CDR2 YYNGEE. The CDR3 nucleotides read TGTGCCAGCAGCGACCGGGACAGGGGTGAAAAACTGTTTTTT. It specifies CASSDRDRGEKLFF.

The chain has TRBV11-2 and TRBJ1-3, with 8 bases lining up with TRBD1. This CDR3 has 17 amino acids. Looked up from germline, CDR1 is SGHAT and CDR2 is FQNNGV. V lost 2 bases to trimming and J lost 0 bases; unmatched junction nucleotides: 6. DNA for the CDR3: TGTGCCAGCAGCTTAATGGGACAGGCCTTCTCTGGAAACACCATATATTTT. Amino acid sequence: CASSLMGQAFSGNTIYF.

V and J are TRBV13 and TRBJ1-2; 8 bases map to TRBD1. Germline V gives CDR1 PRHDT, CDR2 FYEKMQ (reference sequence). Trimming cost V 3 bases and J 7 bases; bases outside gene matches: 7. The CDR3 has 14 amino acids. CDR3: CASSFMQGAFGYTF. The CDR3 region has the DNA TGTGCCAGCAGCTTTATGCAGGGGGCGTTTGGCTACACCTTC.

The chain carries TRBV7-2 and TRBJ1-5; no firm D call. Deletions cut 3 bases from V and 0 bases from J, with 3 bases between. The CDR3 loop spans 13 amino acids. Germline values: CDR1 SGHTA, CDR2 FQGNSA. In DNA form, the CDR3 reads TGTGCCAGCAGCTTTCATAGCAATCAGCCCCAGCATTTT. It yields the protein CASSFHSNQPQHF.

As regards this clone: At the DNA level, this CDR3 is encoded by other sequences in the same sample as well. The V call is TRBV19, the J call TRBJ2-7; possible D gene TRBD1, 6 bases. Trimming left V 3 bases short and J 2 bases short, with 8 bases between. CDR1 is LNHDA and CDR2 is SQIVND in the germline V gene (reference sequence). The CDR3 contains 13 residues. CDR3 in amino acids: CASSIPGAYEQYF. CDR3 in DNA: TGTGCCAGTAGTATCCCAGGGGCCTACGAGCAGTACTTC.

This chain uses TRBV19 with TRBJ1-5, with 8 bases matching TRBD1. This CDR3 spans 16 amino acids. Trimming took 5 bases from V and 0 from J; bases not matched to a gene: 6. The germline CDR1 and CDR2 sequences are LNHDA and SQIVND (reference sequence). In DNA form, the CDR3 reads TGTGCCAGTAGTCAGGGGGCCACGTATAGCAATCAGCCCCAGCATTTT. This translates into CASSQGATYSNQPQHF.